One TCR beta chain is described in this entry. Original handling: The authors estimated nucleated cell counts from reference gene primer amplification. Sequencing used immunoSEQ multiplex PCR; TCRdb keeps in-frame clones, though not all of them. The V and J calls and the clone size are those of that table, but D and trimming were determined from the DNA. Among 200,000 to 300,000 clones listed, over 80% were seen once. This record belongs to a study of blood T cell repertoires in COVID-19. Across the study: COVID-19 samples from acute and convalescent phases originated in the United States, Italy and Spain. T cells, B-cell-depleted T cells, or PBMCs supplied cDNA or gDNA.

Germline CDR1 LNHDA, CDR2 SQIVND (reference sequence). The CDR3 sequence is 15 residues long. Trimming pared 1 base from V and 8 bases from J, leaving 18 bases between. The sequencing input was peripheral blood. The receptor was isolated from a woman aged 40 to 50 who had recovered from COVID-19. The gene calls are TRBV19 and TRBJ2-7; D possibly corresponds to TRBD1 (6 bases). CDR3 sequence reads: CASSIGAGVGGKQYF. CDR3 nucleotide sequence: TGTGCCAGTAGTATAGGTGCAGGGGTAGGTGGAAAGCAGTACTTC. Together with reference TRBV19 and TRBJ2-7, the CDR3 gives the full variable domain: DGGITQSPKYLFRKEGQNVTLSCEQNLNHDAMYWYRQDPGQGLRLIYYSQIVNDFQKGDIAEGYSVSREKKESFPLTVTSAQKNPTAFYLCASSIGAGVGGKQYFGPGTRLTVT.